Listed below are T cell receptor beta chains from one sample, sequenced in a study of Graves' ophthalmopathy and Graves' hyperthyroidism. TCRdb re-called the multiplex PCR reads through MiXCR, storing one row per CDR3 protein. The sample consists of about 500,000 distinct CDR3 sequences, 35% to 40% of them appearing once. Sequencing was performed on peripheral blood or thyroid tissue (not recorded which). These receptors were taken from an adult man with Graves' hyperthyroidism. Both conserved end residues are part of each CDR3. The order of the fields is D gene, clone size, J gene, V gene, CDR3 length, CDR3 DNA, CDR3 protein. D genes are given only for firm matches. Some rows mark clone size as missing; the rest say once, few, many or name a class of expanded clone.

D gene: .; clone size: .; J gene: TRBJ1-5; V gene: TRBV30; CDR3 length: 12; CDR3 DNA: TGTGCCTGGCAGGGTGGCAATCAGCCCCAGCATTTT; CDR3 protein: CAWQGGNQPQHF
D gene: .; clone size: many; J gene: TRBJ2-2; V gene: TRBV9; CDR3 length: 13; CDR3 DNA: TGTGCCAGCAGCGTAGATTTGAGGGGAGTGCTGTTTTTT; CDR3 protein: CASSVDLRGVLFF
D gene: TRBD1; clone size: many; J gene: TRBJ2-7; V gene: TRBV12-5; CDR3 length: 15; CDR3 DNA: TGTGCTAGTGGTTTTGTTCGGGACAGGGACAACGAGCAGTACTTC; CDR3 protein: CASGFVRDRDNEQYF
D gene: .; clone size: once; J gene: TRBJ2-2; V gene: TRBV5-1; CDR3 length: 16; CDR3 DNA: TGCGTCAGCAGCTGGGGGGGGACAGCTGTCACCGGGGAGCTGTTTTTC; CDR3 protein: CVSSWGGTAVTGELFF
D gene: TRBD2; clone size: .; J gene: TRBJ2-7; V gene: TRBV25-1; CDR3 length: 17; CDR3 DNA: TGTGCCAGCAGCTTGTGGGGAAGGACTAGCGGCTCCTACGAGCAGTACTTC; CDR3 protein: CASSLWGRTSGSYEQYF
D gene: TRBD2; clone size: .; J gene: TRBJ2-1; V gene: TRBV2; CDR3 length: 17; CDR3 DNA: TGTGCCAGTAGTATCCGGGGGGTCCCGGGACTAGCGCAAGAGCAGTTCTTC; CDR3 protein: CASSIRGVPGLAQEQFF
D gene: .; clone size: few; J gene: TRBJ2-2; V gene: TRBV10-3; CDR3 length: 17; CDR3 DNA: TGTGCCATCAGTGGGGATGATAACGGGAGCTCAGGCGGGGAGCTGTTTTTT; CDR3 protein: CAISGDDNGSSGGELFF
D gene: TRBD1; clone size: few; J gene: TRBJ1-2; V gene: TRBV28; CDR3 length: 14; CDR3 DNA: TGTGCCAGCAGTTCCGACAGGGGCTTGGGTGGCTACACCTTC; CDR3 protein: CASSSDRGLGGYTF
D gene: .; clone size: many; J gene: TRBJ1-1; V gene: TRBV20-1; CDR3 length: 12; CDR3 DNA: TGCAGTGCTAGAGACCCGGGGGTCGAAGCTTTCTTT; CDR3 protein: CSARDPGVEAFF
D gene: .; clone size: .; J gene: TRBJ1-1; V gene: TRBV7-9; CDR3 length: 14; CDR3 DNA: TGTGCCAGCAGCTTAGAGGGAGGGGGAGTAGGTGCTTTCTTT; CDR3 protein: CASSLEGGGVGAFF
D gene: .; clone size: many; J gene: TRBJ1-5; V gene: TRBV2; CDR3 length: 14; CDR3 DNA: TGTGCCAGCAGTGCCCAGATCAGCAATCAGCCCCAGCATTTT; CDR3 protein: CASSAQISNQPQHF
D gene: .; clone size: .; J gene: TRBJ2-3; V gene: TRBV7-9; CDR3 length: 13; CDR3 DNA: TGTGCCAGCAGCGCGGGGTTAGTCGATACGCAGTATTTT; CDR3 protein: CASSAGLVDTQYF
D gene: TRBD1; clone size: .; J gene: TRBJ1-5; V gene: TRBV20-1; CDR3 length: 18; CDR3 DNA: TGCAGTGCCCTGCCGGGTAGCGGGGGACAGGGTTTGGGGCAGCCCCAGCATTTT; CDR3 protein: CSALPGSGGQGLGQPQHF
D gene: TRBD2; clone size: few; J gene: TRBJ2-3; V gene: TRBV10-2; CDR3 length: 18; CDR3 DNA: TGCGCCAGCAGGGGGCTAACCGGGACTAGCGGAAACACAGATACGCAGTATTTT; CDR3 protein: CASRGLTGTSGNTDTQYF
D gene: .; clone size: many; J gene: TRBJ1-2; V gene: TRBV19; CDR3 length: 14; CDR3 DNA: TGTGCCAGTAGTATATCCGGGACTAACTATGGCTACACCTTC; CDR3 protein: CASSISGTNYGYTF
D gene: .; clone size: many; J gene: TRBJ2-7; V gene: TRBV29-1; CDR3 length: 14; CDR3 DNA: TGCAGCGTCGGGCCCTGGGACGGCTCCTACGAGCAGTACTTC; CDR3 protein: CSVGPWDGSYEQYF
D gene: TRBD1; clone size: .; J gene: TRBJ2-7; V gene: TRBV10-3; CDR3 length: 15; CDR3 DNA: TGTGCCATCAGTGAGTCGAGGCAGGGGGCGTCCGAGCAGTACTTC; CDR3 protein: CAISESRQGASEQYF
D gene: .; clone size: many; J gene: TRBJ2-7; V gene: TRBV12-3/TRBV12-4; CDR3 length: 12; CDR3 DNA: TGTGCCAGCAGTCAACTGGTCTACGAGCAGTACTTC; CDR3 protein: CASSQLVYEQYF
D gene: .; clone size: .; J gene: TRBJ1-1; V gene: TRBV10-3; CDR3 length: 16; CDR3 DNA: TGTGCCAGCAGTAACCTTTATCGAACAGAGAACACTGAAGCTTTCTTT; CDR3 protein: CASSNLYRTENTEAFF
D gene: .; clone size: .; J gene: TRBJ2-7; V gene: TRBV12-3/TRBV12-4; CDR3 length: 18; CDR3 DNA: TGTGCCAGCAGCAATATGGGGATTAGGACAGCCGTCAACTACGAGCAGTACTTC; CDR3 protein: CASSNMGIRTAVNYEQYF
D gene: TRBD1; clone size: .; J gene: TRBJ1-2; V gene: TRBV25-1; CDR3 length: 14; CDR3 DNA: TGTGCCAGCAGTGCTACTGGACAGGGCTATGGCTACACCTTC; CDR3 protein: CASSATGQGYGYTF
D gene: .; clone size: .; J gene: TRBJ2-7; V gene: TRBV12-3/TRBV12-4; CDR3 length: 14; CDR3 DNA: TGTGCCAGCAGCCCCGGGTTCACCTACAATGAGCAGTACTTC; CDR3 protein: CASSPGFTYNEQYF
D gene: .; clone size: .; J gene: TRBJ1-4; V gene: TRBV7-8; CDR3 length: 15; CDR3 DNA: TGTGCCAGCAGCGTTGACGGGTTTGGGGCTGAAAAACTGTTTTTT; CDR3 protein: CASSVDGFGAEKLFF
D gene: .; clone size: many; J gene: TRBJ2-5; V gene: TRBV2; CDR3 length: 13; CDR3 DNA: TGTGCCAGCGCAGGGGCGGCCCAAGAGACCCAGTACTTC; CDR3 protein: CASAGAAQETQYF
D gene: TRBD1; clone size: once; J gene: TRBJ2-7; V gene: TRBV2; CDR3 length: 17; CDR3 DNA: TGTGCCAGCAGTGAAGCCCGCTTCCGGACAGGTACCTACGAGCAGTACTTC; CDR3 protein: CASSEARFRTGTYEQYF
D gene: .; clone size: many; J gene: TRBJ1-2; V gene: TRBV12-3/TRBV12-4; CDR3 length: 13; CDR3 DNA: TGTGCCAGCAGTTTAGCGTCGGGAAATGGCTACACCTTC; CDR3 protein: CASSLASGNGYTF
D gene: .; clone size: .; J gene: TRBJ1-2; V gene: TRBV20-1; CDR3 length: 13; CDR3 DNA: TGCAGTGCTAAAGGTCTGTCCGGTTATGGCTACACCTTC; CDR3 protein: CSAKGLSGYGYTF
D gene: .; clone size: .; J gene: TRBJ1-3; V gene: TRBV27; CDR3 length: 15; CDR3 DNA: TGTGCCAGGAGCCTACAGGTTAACTCTGGAAACACCATATATTTT; CDR3 protein: CARSLQVNSGNTIYF
D gene: .; clone size: .; J gene: TRBJ2-5; V gene: TRBV29-1; CDR3 length: 12; CDR3 DNA: TGCAGCGTCACGCCGGCTGGGGAGACCCAGTACTTC; CDR3 protein: CSVTPAGETQYF